This T cell receptor beta chain was observed in a study of blood T cells in healthy people across ages. Findings of the study overall: Researchers judged that diversity estimates from one million T cells fell short of true values.

V was cut by 5 bases and J by 0 bases, with 11 bases left in between. CDR3 length: 13 residues. Germline CDR1 is SQVTM and CDR2 is ANQGSEA. For this clonotype: Antigen specificity is unknown.

Donation came from healthy Caucasian individuals in Russia who were aged 6 to 90. Per-sample PBMC isolation yielded at least 7 million cells. Per sample, at least 6 micrograms of total RNA were extracted. A J-beta primer mix and a sample-barcoded 5' primer were used in a second PCR of roughly 6 to 11 cycles. A single record per CDR3 protein comes from TCRdb applying MiXCR to the 5' RACE reads. Of about 1.5 million distinct CDR3 sequences listed, under 55% are singletons. This chain uses TRBV29-1 with TRBJ2-7; D is perhaps TRBD1 (6 bases). The receptor comes from a woman aged 18-29 years in good health. The sequencing input was blood. CDR3 in DNA: TGCAGCGTTCTTTTAGGGGGCTCCTACGAGCAGTACTTC. This sequence encodes CSVLLGGSYEQYF.